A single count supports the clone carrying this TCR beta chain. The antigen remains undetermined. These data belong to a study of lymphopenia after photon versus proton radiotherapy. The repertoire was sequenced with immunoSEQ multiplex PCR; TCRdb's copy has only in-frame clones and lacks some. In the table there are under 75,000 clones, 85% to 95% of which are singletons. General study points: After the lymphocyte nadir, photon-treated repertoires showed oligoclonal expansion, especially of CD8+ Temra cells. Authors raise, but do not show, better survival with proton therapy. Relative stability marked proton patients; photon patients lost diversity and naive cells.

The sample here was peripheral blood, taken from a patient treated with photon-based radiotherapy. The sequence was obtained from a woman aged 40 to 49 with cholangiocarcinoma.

The CDR3 DNA follows: TGCGCCAGCAGCCCGGAAGGGACAGGACCCAATCAGCCCCAGCATTTT. Its protein is CASSPEGTGPNQPQHF. The chain carries TRBV5-1 and TRBJ1-5; TRBD1 aligns across 8 bases. Germline CDR1 reads SGHRS; CDR2 reads YFSETQ. This CDR3 is 16 amino acids long. Trimming cost V 4 bases and J 3 bases; bases outside gene matches: 9.